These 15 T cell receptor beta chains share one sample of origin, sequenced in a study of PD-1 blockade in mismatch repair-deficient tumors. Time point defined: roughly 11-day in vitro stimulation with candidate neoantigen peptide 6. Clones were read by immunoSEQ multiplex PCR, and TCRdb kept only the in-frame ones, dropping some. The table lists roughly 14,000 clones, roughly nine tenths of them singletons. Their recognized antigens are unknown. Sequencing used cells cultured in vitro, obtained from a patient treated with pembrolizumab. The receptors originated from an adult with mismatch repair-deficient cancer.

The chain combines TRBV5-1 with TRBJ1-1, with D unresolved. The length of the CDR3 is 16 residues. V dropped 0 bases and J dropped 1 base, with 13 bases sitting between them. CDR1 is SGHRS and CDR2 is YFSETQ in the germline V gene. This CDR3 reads CASSLGRSVRNTEAFF. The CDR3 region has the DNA TGCGCCAGCAGCTTGGGCAGGTCGGTCAGGAACACTGAAGCTTTCTTT.

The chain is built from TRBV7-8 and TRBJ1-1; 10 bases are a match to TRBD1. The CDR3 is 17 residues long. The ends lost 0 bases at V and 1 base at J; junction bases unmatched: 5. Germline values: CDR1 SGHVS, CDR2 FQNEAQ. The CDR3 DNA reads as TGTGCCAGCAGCTTAGCCGGGACAGGGGCACAGAACACTGAAGCTTTCTTT. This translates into CASSLAGTGAQNTEAFF.

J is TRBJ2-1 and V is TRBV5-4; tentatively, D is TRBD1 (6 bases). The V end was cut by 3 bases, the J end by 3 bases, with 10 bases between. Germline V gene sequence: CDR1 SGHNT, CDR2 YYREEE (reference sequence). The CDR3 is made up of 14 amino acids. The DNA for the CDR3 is TGTGCCAGCAGCTCATACAGGGACTACAATGAGCAGTTCTTC. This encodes CASSSYRDYNEQFF.

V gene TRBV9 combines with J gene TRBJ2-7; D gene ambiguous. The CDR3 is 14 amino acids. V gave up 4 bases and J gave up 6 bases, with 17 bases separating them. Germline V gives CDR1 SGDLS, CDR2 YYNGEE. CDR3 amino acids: CASSPQASSTEQYF. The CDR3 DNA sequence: TGTGCCAGCAGCCCCCAAGCCTCCTCTACCGAGCAGTACTTC.

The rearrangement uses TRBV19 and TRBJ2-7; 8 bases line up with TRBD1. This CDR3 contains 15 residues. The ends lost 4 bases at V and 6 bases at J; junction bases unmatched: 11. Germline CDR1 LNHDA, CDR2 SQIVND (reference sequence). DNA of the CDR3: TGTGCCAGTAGTACCTTGACAGGGGTTCTCTCCGAGCAGTACTTC. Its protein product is CASSTLTGVLSEQYF.

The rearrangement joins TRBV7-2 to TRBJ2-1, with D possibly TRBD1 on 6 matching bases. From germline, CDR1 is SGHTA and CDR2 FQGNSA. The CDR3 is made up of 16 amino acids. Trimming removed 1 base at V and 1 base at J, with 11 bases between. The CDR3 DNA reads TGTGCCAGCAGCTTAGGGGGCAGGGGATCCTACAATGAGCAGTTCTTC. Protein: CASSLGGRGSYNEQFF.

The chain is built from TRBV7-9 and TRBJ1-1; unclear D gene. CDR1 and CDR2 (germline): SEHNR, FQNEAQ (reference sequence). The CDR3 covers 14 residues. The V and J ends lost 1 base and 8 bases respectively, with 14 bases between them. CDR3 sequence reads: CASSLDGGVGEAFF. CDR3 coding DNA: TGTGCCAGCAGCTTAGATGGCGGGGTTGGGGAAGCTTTCTTT.

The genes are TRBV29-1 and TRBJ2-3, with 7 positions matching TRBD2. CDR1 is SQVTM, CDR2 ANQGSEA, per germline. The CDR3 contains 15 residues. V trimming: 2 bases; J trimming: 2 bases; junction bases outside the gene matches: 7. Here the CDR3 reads CSVERDSGHTDTQYF. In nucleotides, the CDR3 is TGCAGCGTTGAACGTGATAGCGGGCACACAGATACGCAGTATTTT.

CDR3 nucleotides: TGTGCCAGTAGTATGGGGACAGGGGGTCAGCCCCAGCATTTT. It specifies CASSMGTGGQPQHF. The V and J genes are TRBV19 and TRBJ1-5; 11 nucleotides line up with TRBD1. CDR3 length equals 14 residues. Germline values: CDR1 LNHDA, CDR2 SQIVND (reference sequence). V trimming: 3 bases; J trimming: 6 bases; junction bases outside the gene matches: 1.

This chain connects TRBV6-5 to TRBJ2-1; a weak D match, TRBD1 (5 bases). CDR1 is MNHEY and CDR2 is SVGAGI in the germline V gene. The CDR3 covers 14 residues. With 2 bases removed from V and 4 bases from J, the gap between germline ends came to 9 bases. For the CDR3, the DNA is TGTGCCAGCAGTTACAGGGGATCTTACAATGAGCAGTTCTTC. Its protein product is CASSYRGSYNEQFF.

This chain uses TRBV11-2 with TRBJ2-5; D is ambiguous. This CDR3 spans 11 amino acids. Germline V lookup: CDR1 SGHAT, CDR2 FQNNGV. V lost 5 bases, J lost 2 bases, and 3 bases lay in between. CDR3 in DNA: TGTGCCAGCAGCGAACAAGAGACCCAGTACTTC. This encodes CASSEQETQYF.

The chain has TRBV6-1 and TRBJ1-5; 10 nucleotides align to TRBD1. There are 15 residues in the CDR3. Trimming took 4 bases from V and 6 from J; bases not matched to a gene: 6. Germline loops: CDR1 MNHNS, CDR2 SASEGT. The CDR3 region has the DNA TGTGCCAGCAGTGCATCCGGGACAGGGGTTCAGCCCCAGCATTTT. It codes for CASSASGTGVQPQHF.

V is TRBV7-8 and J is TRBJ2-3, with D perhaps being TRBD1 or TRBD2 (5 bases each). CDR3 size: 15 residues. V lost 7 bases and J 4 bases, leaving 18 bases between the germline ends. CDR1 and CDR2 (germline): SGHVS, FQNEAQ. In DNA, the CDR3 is TGTGCCAGCACCCGGGGCACTTTTCGGGCAGATACGCAGTATTTT. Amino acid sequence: CASTRGTFRADTQYF.

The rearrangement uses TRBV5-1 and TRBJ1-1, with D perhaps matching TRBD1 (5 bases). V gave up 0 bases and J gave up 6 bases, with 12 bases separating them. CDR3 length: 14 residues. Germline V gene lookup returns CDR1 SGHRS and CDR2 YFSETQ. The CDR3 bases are TGCGCCAGCAGCTTGGCCGGGGGGATCCCTGAAGCTTTCTTT. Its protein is CASSLAGGIPEAFF. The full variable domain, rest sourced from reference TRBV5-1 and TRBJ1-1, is KAGVTQTPRYLIKTRGQQVTLSCSPISGHRSVSWYQQTPGQGLQFLFEYFSETQRNKGNFPGRFSGRQFSNSRSEMNVSTLELGDSALYLCASSLAGGIPEAFFGQGTRLTVV.

Here the CDR3 reads CASRGFEREKLFF. CDR3 coding DNA: TGTGCCAGCAGGGGATTCGAGCGTGAAAAACTGTTTTTT. This chain joins TRBV28 and TRBJ1-4; D remains ambiguous. Trimming shortened V by 6 bases and J by 7 bases, and 12 bases separated the two germline ends. Germline loops: CDR1 MDHEN, CDR2 SYDVKM. The CDR3 totals 13 residues.